A selection of T cell receptor beta chains follows, all from one sample in a study of blood T cell repertoires in COVID-19. TCRdb keeps only in-frame clones here, not all; method: immunoSEQ multiplex PCR. This table holds approximately 190,000 clones, 80% to 90% found once. Sequenced sample: peripheral blood. The receptors derive from a man aged 25 to 45 with active or convalescent COVID-19. The CDR3 runs from the conserved cysteine through the conserved F or W. The order of the fields is D gene, clone size, J gene, V gene, CDR3 DNA, CDR3 protein. The D gene is left open where the match is weak. A clone size is listed for some rows: how often the clone was seen (once, few, many), or a class if it is expanded.

D gene: TRBD1
clone size: .
J gene: TRBJ2-5
V gene: TRBV5-1
CDR3 DNA: TGCGCCAGCAGCCATAAGACAGGGACGGAGACCCAGTACTTC
CDR3 protein: CASSHKTGTETQYF

D gene: .
clone size: .
J gene: TRBJ1-3
V gene: TRBV7-8
CDR3 DNA: TGTGCCAGCAGCTTGAGGACAGTCTCTGGAAACACCATATATTTT
CDR3 protein: CASSLRTVSGNTIYF

D gene: .
clone size: .
J gene: TRBJ2-3
V gene: TRBV28
CDR3 DNA: TGTGCCAGCCAAACGGGAGAGGTTCGAACAGATACGCAGTATTTT
CDR3 protein: CASQTGEVRTDTQYF

D gene: .
clone size: once
J gene: TRBJ1-1
V gene: TRBV9
CDR3 DNA: TGTGCCAGCAGCTCTACAGGGAACACTGAAGCTTTCTTT
CDR3 protein: CASSSTGNTEAFF

D gene: .
clone size: .
J gene: TRBJ1-3
V gene: TRBV6-4
CDR3 DNA: TGTGCCAGCAGGGCGGACTCTGGAAACACCATATATTTT
CDR3 protein: CASRADSGNTIYF

D gene: .
clone size: few
J gene: TRBJ1-1
V gene: TRBV10-1
CDR3 DNA: TGCGCCAGCAGGAGGTTGACGAACACTGAAGCTTTCTTT
CDR3 protein: CASRRLTNTEAFF

D gene: .
clone size: .
J gene: TRBJ1-1
V gene: TRBV19
CDR3 DNA: TGTGCCAGCTCCGGGGGGGTAGGGGTCATGAACACTGAAGCTTTCTTT
CDR3 protein: CASSGGVGVMNTEAFF

D gene: .
clone size: once
J gene: TRBJ2-6
V gene: TRBV19
CDR3 DNA: TGTGCCAGTAGTATGGGGCTCGGCTCTGGGGCCAACGTCCTGACTTTC
CDR3 protein: CASSMGLGSGANVLTF

D gene: TRBD1
clone size: once
J gene: TRBJ1-1
V gene: TRBV30
CDR3 DNA: TGTGCCTGGAGTGGGGACAGCGTGAACACTGAAGCTTTCTTT
CDR3 protein: CAWSGDSVNTEAFF

D gene: TRBD1
clone size: .
J gene: TRBJ1-1
V gene: TRBV30
CDR3 DNA: TGTGCCTGGAGTCCAACGGACAGGGCGCCGCGGACTGAAGCTTTCTTT
CDR3 protein: CAWSPTDRAPRTEAFF

D gene: .
clone size: .
J gene: TRBJ1-2
V gene: TRBV6-6
CDR3 DNA: TGTGCCAGCACTTCGGGGGGGGCGCAAAGCTATGGCTACACCTTC
CDR3 protein: CASTSGGAQSYGYTF

D gene: TRBD2
clone size: .
J gene: TRBJ2-1
V gene: TRBV6-5
CDR3 DNA: TGTGCCAGCAGGGCGGGAGGGTACAATGAGCAGTTCTTC
CDR3 protein: CASRAGGYNEQFF

D gene: TRBD2
clone size: .
J gene: TRBJ2-1
V gene: TRBV19
CDR3 DNA: TGTGCCAGTAGTATTGGGAGCGGGAGTACGTACAATGAGCAGTTCTTC
CDR3 protein: CASSIGSGSTYNEQFF

D gene: .
clone size: once
J gene: TRBJ2-5
V gene: TRBV30
CDR3 DNA: TGTGCCTGGAGTTTCGGGGTTCAAGAGACCCAGTACTTC
CDR3 protein: CAWSFGVQETQYF

D gene: .
clone size: .
J gene: TRBJ2-3
V gene: TRBV7-2
CDR3 DNA: TGTGCCAGCAGCTTAGGGCTCTCCGCAGATACGCAGTATTTT
CDR3 protein: CASSLGLSADTQYF

D gene: .
clone size: .
J gene: TRBJ2-3
V gene: TRBV19
CDR3 DNA: TGTGCCAGTAGTATTCAGGGACACAGCACAGATACGCAGTATTTT
CDR3 protein: CASSIQGHSTDTQYF

D gene: TRBD2
clone size: .
J gene: TRBJ2-7
V gene: TRBV12-3/TRBV12-4
CDR3 DNA: TGTGCCAGCAGTTTCGGGACTAGCGACGAGCAGTACTTC
CDR3 protein: CASSFGTSDEQYF

D gene: .
clone size: .
J gene: TRBJ1-5
V gene: TRBV2
CDR3 DNA: TGTGCCAGCAGCGGAGGTCAGCCCCAGCATTTT
CDR3 protein: CASSGGQPQHF

D gene: .
clone size: .
J gene: TRBJ1-1
V gene: TRBV4-3
CDR3 DNA: TGCGCCAGCAGCCAAGGCTCTACAGGGAACACTGAAGCTTTCTTT
CDR3 protein: CASSQGSTGNTEAFF

D gene: .
clone size: .
J gene: TRBJ1-2
V gene: TRBV7-2
CDR3 DNA: TGTGCCAGCAGCCCAAACTCTTTCTATGGCTACACCTTC
CDR3 protein: CASSPNSFYGYTF

D gene: TRBD2
clone size: .
J gene: TRBJ2-5
V gene: TRBV7-2
CDR3 DNA: TGTGCCAGCAGCAAGGGACTAGCCGAAGAGACCCAGTACTTC
CDR3 protein: CASSKGLAEETQYF

D gene: TRBD2
clone size: once
J gene: TRBJ2-1
V gene: TRBV5-6
CDR3 DNA: TGTGCCAGCAGCCTATGGACTAGCGGGAGCTCCTACAATGAGCAGTTCTTC
CDR3 protein: CASSLWTSGSSYNEQFF

D gene: TRBD2
clone size: .
J gene: TRBJ2-7
V gene: TRBV7-9
CDR3 DNA: TGTGCCAGCAGCTTTCCCAGCGGGGGCGACTACGAGCAGTACTTC
CDR3 protein: CASSFPSGGDYEQYF

D gene: .
clone size: .
J gene: TRBJ2-6
V gene: TRBV18
CDR3 DNA: TGTGCCAGCTCACCCCTACCGGGGGGCATCTCTGGGGCCAACGTCCTGACTTTC
CDR3 protein: CASSPLPGGISGANVLTF

D gene: TRBD2
clone size: once
J gene: TRBJ2-3
V gene: TRBV27
CDR3 DNA: TGTGCCAGCAGTCATCTTAGCGGGGGGGACACAGATACGCAGTATTTT
CDR3 protein: CASSHLSGGDTDTQYF

D gene: TRBD1
clone size: .
J gene: TRBJ1-3
V gene: TRBV6-5
CDR3 DNA: TGTGCCAGCAGACAGGGGTATGGAAACACCATATATTTT
CDR3 protein: CASRQGYGNTIYF

D gene: .
clone size: .
J gene: TRBJ1-4
V gene: TRBV18
CDR3 DNA: TGTGCCAGCTCACCAAGTCTGAGTGAAAAACTGTTTTTT
CDR3 protein: CASSPSLSEKLFF

D gene: .
clone size: .
J gene: TRBJ1-1
V gene: TRBV7-9
CDR3 DNA: TGTGCCAGCACCCTTTCGGACACTGAAGCTTTCTTT
CDR3 protein: CASTLSDTEAFF

D gene: .
clone size: .
J gene: TRBJ1-6
V gene: TRBV2
CDR3 DNA: TGTGCCAGCAGTGAAGGGGAGGAATCCAATTCACCCCTCCACTTT
CDR3 protein: CASSEGEESNSPLHF

D gene: .
clone size: .
J gene: TRBJ2-1
V gene: TRBV4-1
CDR3 DNA: TGCGCCAGCAGCCAGGGCGTTTACAATGAGCAGTTCTTC
CDR3 protein: CASSQGVYNEQFF

D gene: .
clone size: .
J gene: TRBJ2-7
V gene: TRBV4-1
CDR3 DNA: TGCGCCAGCAGCCAAGAAGGAGAAGGCTACGAGCAGTACTTC
CDR3 protein: CASSQEGEGYEQYF

D gene: TRBD2
clone size: .
J gene: TRBJ2-4
V gene: TRBV19
CDR3 DNA: TGTGCCAGTAGTATCCCCCGTTCTAGCGGGAGGGCCGAAGCCAAAAACATTCAGTACTTC
CDR3 protein: CASSIPRSSGRAEAKNIQYF

D gene: .
clone size: few
J gene: TRBJ1-5
V gene: TRBV21-1
CDR3 DNA: TGTGCCAGCAGCATCCTTGGACAGATTAATAGCAATCAGCCCCAGCATTTT
CDR3 protein: CASSILGQINSNQPQHF

D gene: .
clone size: .
J gene: TRBJ1-4
V gene: TRBV6-5
CDR3 DNA: TGTGCCAGCAGTTACGCAAGGGCGGGCGAAAAACTGTTTTTT
CDR3 protein: CASSYARAGEKLFF

D gene: .
clone size: .
J gene: TRBJ1-6
V gene: TRBV5-6
CDR3 DNA: TGTGCCAGCAGCTTGTCGGGGGATAATTCACCCCTCCACTTT
CDR3 protein: CASSLSGDNSPLHF

D gene: .
clone size: .
J gene: TRBJ1-4
V gene: TRBV29-1
CDR3 DNA: TGCAGCGCCGTGAAAGAGCAGGGTAGGGGTGAAAAACTGTTTTTT
CDR3 protein: CSAVKEQGRGEKLFF

D gene: TRBD1
clone size: .
J gene: TRBJ1-4
V gene: TRBV5-1
CDR3 DNA: TGCGCCAGCAGCTTGGAAGGGACAGGGGGCCGCGAAAAACTGTTTTTT
CDR3 protein: CASSLEGTGGREKLFF

D gene: .
clone size: .
J gene: TRBJ1-1
V gene: TRBV19
CDR3 DNA: TGTGCCAGTAGTATTAAAGGGGTGAACACTGAAGCTTTCTTT
CDR3 protein: CASSIKGVNTEAFF

D gene: .
clone size: .
J gene: TRBJ2-5
V gene: TRBV6-5
CDR3 DNA: TGTGCCAGCAGCTCGACAGGTCCAGAGACCCAGTACTTC
CDR3 protein: CASSSTGPETQYF

D gene: .
clone size: .
J gene: TRBJ1-3
V gene: TRBV7-6
CDR3 DNA: TGTGCCAGCAGCTCCCGAGCCCACTCTGGAAACACCATATATTTT
CDR3 protein: CASSSRAHSGNTIYF

D gene: TRBD2
clone size: .
J gene: TRBJ2-1
V gene: TRBV5-5
CDR3 DNA: TGTGCCAGCAGCTTGGTTAGGCGGGAGCGGTTCGATGAGCAGTTCTTC
CDR3 protein: CASSLVRRERFDEQFF

D gene: .
clone size: .
J gene: TRBJ2-6
V gene: TRBV19
CDR3 DNA: TGTGGGGCGGGGGCCACCAGCTCTGGGGCCAACGTCCTGACTTTC
CDR3 protein: CGAGATSSGANVLTF

D gene: TRBD2
clone size: .
J gene: TRBJ2-7
V gene: TRBV9
CDR3 DNA: TGTGCCAGCAGCCCCTCACTAGCGGGAGCCGCCTACGAGCAGTACTTC
CDR3 protein: CASSPSLAGAAYEQYF

D gene: TRBD2
clone size: .
J gene: TRBJ2-1
V gene: TRBV9
CDR3 DNA: TGTGCCAGCAGCCCCCTTTGGACTAGCGGCTACAATGAGCAGTTCTTC
CDR3 protein: CASSPLWTSGYNEQFF

D gene: TRBD2
clone size: .
J gene: TRBJ2-7
V gene: TRBV18
CDR3 DNA: TGTGCCAGCTCACCGGGGGGGAAGGAGCAGTACTTC
CDR3 protein: CASSPGGKEQYF

D gene: .
clone size: .
J gene: TRBJ1-6
V gene: TRBV3-1/TRBV3-2
CDR3 DNA: TGTGCCAGCAGCCAAGAACGCGGCTCGGTAGGTTCACCCCTCCACTTT
CDR3 protein: CASSQERGSVGSPLHF

D gene: .
clone size: .
J gene: TRBJ1-5
V gene: TRBV4-2
CDR3 DNA: TGTGCCAGCAGCCAAGATACAGGGCGAAATCAGCCCCAGCATTTT
CDR3 protein: CASSQDTGRNQPQHF

D gene: TRBD1
clone size: .
J gene: TRBJ1-1
V gene: TRBV18
CDR3 DNA: TGTGCCAGCTCACCGGGACAGGGCTACACTGAAGCTTTCTTT
CDR3 protein: CASSPGQGYTEAFF

D gene: .
clone size: once
J gene: TRBJ1-2
V gene: TRBV14
CDR3 DNA: TGTGCCAGCAGCCAGCAGGGTGGCGGCTACACCTTC
CDR3 protein: CASSQQGGGYTF

D gene: .
clone size: .
J gene: TRBJ1-2
V gene: TRBV11-2
CDR3 DNA: TGTGCCAGCAGCCGAGACGGGAACTATGGCTACACCTTC
CDR3 protein: CASSRDGNYGYTF

D gene: .
clone size: .
J gene: TRBJ1-5
V gene: TRBV7-2
CDR3 DNA: TGTGCCAGCAGCCTGGGGTGGACAGGCAATCAGCCCCAGCATTTT
CDR3 protein: CASSLGWTGNQPQHF

D gene: TRBD1
clone size: .
J gene: TRBJ1-4
V gene: TRBV4-1
CDR3 DNA: TGCGCCAGCAGCCAAGTCCGAGGGCGTGGACAGGGCGAAAAACTGTTTTTT
CDR3 protein: CASSQVRGRGQGEKLFF

D gene: .
clone size: .
J gene: TRBJ1-3
V gene: TRBV9
CDR3 DNA: TGTGCCAGCAGCTTGGAGGGGGGGATCTTCTCTGGAAACACCATATATTTT
CDR3 protein: CASSLEGGIFSGNTIYF

D gene: TRBD1
clone size: .
J gene: TRBJ2-1
V gene: TRBV24-1
CDR3 DNA: TGTGCCACCAGTGACGCACAGGGGGCGACTGAGCAGTTCTTC
CDR3 protein: CATSDAQGATEQFF

D gene: TRBD1
clone size: .
J gene: TRBJ1-5
V gene: TRBV2
CDR3 DNA: TGTGCCAGCAGTCCTGGACAGGGTCGGCTTCAGCCCCAGCATTTT
CDR3 protein: CASSPGQGRLQPQHF

D gene: .
clone size: .
J gene: TRBJ1-1
V gene: TRBV28
CDR3 DNA: TGTGCCAGCAGCGAGGGCATGAACACTGAAGCTTTCTTT
CDR3 protein: CASSEGMNTEAFF